The rows below give T cell receptor beta chains drawn from one sample of a study of CD8 T cells in ankylosing spondylitis. TCRdb reprocessed the 5' RACE reads with MiXCR, giving one entry per CDR3 protein. The data hold 100,000 to 150,000 distinct CDR3 sequences, with about a tenth observed a single time. Sample: blood, either unsorted or a sorted T cell fraction (not recorded which). The receptor source for this set is a male donor with ankylosing spondylitis or in good health (not recorded which). Both conserved end residues are part of each CDR3. A D gene is named only where the DNA matches it firmly. For some rows the clone size is stated as once, few or many, or as a class when expanded; others skip it.

TRBV27	14	TRBD1	TRBJ1-2	many	CASSPRDRIYGYTF	TGTGCCAGCAGTCCCCGGGACAGGATCTATGGCTACACCTTC
TRBV7-9	14	-	TRBJ1-1	-	CASRLGGTNTEAFF	TGTGCCAGCAGGTTAGGGGGGACGAACACTGAAGCTTTCTTT
TRBV5-1	16	TRBD2	TRBJ2-1	few	CASSRRVAGSYNEQFF	TGCGCCAGCAGCCGCCGGGTAGCGGGATCCTACAATGAGCAGTTCTTC
TRBV13	14	-	TRBJ2-7	many	CASSSGPGNYEQYF	TGTGCCAGCAGCTCGGGACCGGGGAACTACGAGCAGTACTTC
TRBV5-1	15	TRBD1	TRBJ1-2	many	CASSSYGQGANGYTF	TGCGCCAGCAGCTCCTACGGACAGGGGGCTAATGGCTACACCTTC
TRBV24-1	20	TRBD2	TRBJ2-3	many	CATSDLPDYYSGRAEDTQYF	TGTGCCACCAGTGATTTACCAGATTATTATAGCGGGAGGGCCGAGGATACGCAGTATTTT
TRBV9	14	-	TRBJ2-3	many	CASSVDQRPDTQYF	TGTGCCAGCAGCGTAGACCAGCGGCCAGATACGCAGTATTTT
TRBV3-1	17	TRBD1	TRBJ1-6	many	CASSQDATGGSNSPLHF	TGTGCCAGCAGCCAAGACGCGACAGGGGGTAGTAATTCACCCCTCCACTTT
TRBV6-5	15	-	TRBJ1-4	many	CASSYSWGSNEKLFF	TGTGCCAGCAGTTACTCGTGGGGTTCGAATGAAAAACTGTTTTTT
TRBV5-1	13	-	TRBJ2-4	few	CASSLGAPGFQYF	TGCGCCAGCAGCTTGGGGGCCCCGGGCTTTCAGTACTTC
TRBV20-1	12	-	TRBJ2-1	many	CSAAERYNEQFF	TGCAGTGCTGCCGAACGGTACAATGAGCAGTTCTTC
TRBV20-1	14	TRBD2	TRBJ2-7	many	CSAERTSGTSEQYF	TGCAGTGCCGAACGGACTAGCGGGACTTCCGAGCAGTACTTC
TRBV3-1	16	TRBD1	TRBJ2-3	few	CASSRGQGSVADTQYF	TGTGCCAGCAGCCGCGGACAGGGATCGGTCGCGGATACGCAGTATTTT
TRBV27	15	-	TRBJ2-1	many	CASSPSRDIHNEQFF	TGTGCCAGCAGTCCGTCCCGGGACATCCACAATGAGCAGTTCTTC
TRBV28	14	TRBD1	TRBJ1-5	many	CASRSGTVNQPQHF	TGTGCCAGCAGATCCGGGACAGTCAATCAGCCCCAGCATTTT
TRBV2	15	TRBD1	TRBJ2-3	many	CASSRGQMPTDTQYF	TGTGCCAGCAGCCGGGGACAGATGCCCACAGATACGCAGTATTTT
TRBV20-1	11	-	TRBJ2-1	many	CSAPNMKVQFF	TGCAGTGCTCCGAATATGAAGGTGCAGTTCTTC
TRBV5-5	16	-	TRBJ2-2	-	CASSLYPSTNTGELFF	TGTGCCAGCAGCTTGTACCCTAGCACTAACACCGGGGAGCTGTTTTTT
TRBV6-4	13	-	TRBJ2-2	many	CASSDSRGGELFF	TGTGCCAGCAGTGACTCGAGGGGCGGGGAGCTGTTTTTT
TRBV7-3	14	-	TRBJ2-1	many	CASSSQPSSDEQFF	TGTGCCAGCAGTTCACAACCTAGTTCCGATGAGCAGTTCTTC
TRBV20-1	16	TRBD1	TRBJ1-4	few	CSARGSRGATNEKLFF	TGCAGTGCTAGAGGGAGCAGGGGGGCAACTAATGAAAAACTGTTTTTT
TRBV4-3	19	TRBD2	TRBJ2-1	many	CASSQDRGLAVISYNEQFF	TGCGCCAGCAGCCAAGATCGGGGACTAGCGGTGATCTCCTACAATGAGCAGTTCTTC
TRBV6-2/TRBV6-3	16	TRBD1	TRBJ2-2	many	CASSSPGTGRSGELFF	TGTGCCAGCAGTTCCCCCGGGACAGGGAGGAGCGGGGAGCTGTTTTTT
TRBV20-1	15	-	TRBJ2-7	-	CSATGPRSLTHEQYF	TGCAGTGCCACAGGTCCCCGTTCCCTTACCCACGAGCAGTACTTC
TRBV7-9	16	-	TRBJ1-2	-	CASSPAGTLSNYGYTF	TGTGCCAGCAGCCCCGCCGGGACACTTTCTAACTATGGCTACACCTTC
TRBV10-3	12	-	TRBJ2-7	many	CAISDHTYEQYF	TGTGCCATCAGTGACCACACCTACGAGCAGTACTTC
TRBV4-2	15	-	TRBJ2-2	many	CASSRDRTLTGELFF	TGTGCCAGCAGCCGGGATCGGACTCTCACCGGGGAGCTGTTTTTT
TRBV7-9	17	TRBD1	TRBJ1-5	few	CASSGGTGDRGNQPQHF	TGTGCCAGCAGCGGCGGGACAGGGGATCGGGGCAATCAGCCCCAGCATTTT
TRBV3-1	14	-	TRBJ2-7	many	CASSPGSSSYEQYF	TGTGCCAGCAGCCCCGGGAGTTCATCCTACGAGCAGTACTTC
TRBV5-5	16	-	TRBJ1-2	few	CASSLSLDSRAYGYTF	TGTGCCAGCAGCTTGTCCCTGGACAGCCGGGCCTATGGCTACACCTTC
TRBV5-1	16	-	TRBJ2-1	few	CASSQLASRSYNEQFF	TGCGCCAGCAGCCAGTTAGCGTCCCGCTCCTACAATGAGCAGTTCTTC
TRBV29-1	15	TRBD1	TRBJ2-6	many	CSVGDSYSGANVLTF	TGCAGCGTTGGGGACAGCTACTCTGGGGCCAACGTCCTGACTTTC
TRBV2	13	-	TRBJ2-1	many	CASKIAKSNEQFF	TGTGCCAGCAAAATCGCTAAATCCAATGAGCAGTTCTTC
TRBV6-1	14	-	TRBJ2-5	many	CASSRDFSQETQYF	TGTGCCAGCAGCAGGGACTTTTCACAAGAGACCCAGTACTTC
TRBV20-1	13	-	TRBJ2-7	-	CSARDGGTYEQYF	TGCAGTGCTAGAGACGGCGGGACCTACGAGCAGTACTTC
TRBV29-1	14	-	TRBJ2-7	-	CSVEMGSPTYEQYF	TGCAGCGTTGAAATGGGGAGTCCTACCTACGAGCAGTACTTC
TRBV20-1	14	-	TRBJ2-5	many	CSRDQKASQETQYF	TGCAGTCGGGACCAAAAGGCCTCCCAAGAGACCCAGTACTTC
TRBV5-1	17	TRBD1	TRBJ2-2	-	CASSLEWTGGNTGELFF	TGCGCCAGCAGCTTGGAATGGACAGGAGGGAACACCGGGGAGCTGTTTTTT
TRBV29-1	13	TRBD2	TRBJ2-2	-	CGLAGGDTGELFF	TGCGGACTAGCGGGAGGGGACACCGGGGAGCTGTTTTTT
TRBV5-5	13	-	TRBJ2-1	many	CASSLGVRREQFF	TGTGCCAGCAGCTTGGGGGTTCGCCGAGAGCAGTTCTTC
TRBV20-1	15	TRBD2	TRBJ2-7	many	CSARDSEGLAVEQYF	TGCAGTGCTAGAGACAGCGAGGGACTAGCGGTCGAGCAGTACTTC
TRBV18	17	TRBD2	TRBJ2-1	many	CASSPRQLAGGRDEQFF	TGTGCCAGCTCACCACGGCAATTAGCGGGAGGTAGAGATGAGCAGTTCTTC
TRBV6-2/TRBV6-3	15	-	TRBJ2-1	few	CASNPVRDFHNEQFF	TGTGCCAGCAATCCAGTCCGGGACTTTCACAATGAGCAGTTCTTC
TRBV12-3/TRBV12-4	13	TRBD2	TRBJ2-1	many	CATISGRRGEQFF	TGTGCCACCATTAGCGGGAGGAGGGGTGAGCAGTTCTTC
TRBV7-8	16	-	TRBJ1-3	many	CASSLGGRQHGNTIYF	TGTGCCAGCAGCTTAGGAGGTCGGCAACACGGAAACACCATATATTTT
TRBV4-3	15	-	TRBJ2-3	many	CASSQEGASTDTQYF	TGCGCCAGCAGCCAAGAAGGCGCGAGCACAGATACGCAGTATTTT